The T cell receptor (beta chain) under discussion was sequenced for a study of T cell responses to AZD1222 COVID-19 vaccine. General observations from the study: White British people made up most donors, females outnumbered males, and clonal diversity was possibly underestimated. Researchers report vaccine-associated CD4 TCRs spanning spike, with dominance at 160-218 and 743-854. Nearly half of spike-specific TCRs reportedly target variant regions that are unmutated in the B.1.351 and B.1.1.7 variants.

Produced via immunoSEQ multiplex PCR; TCRdb's table is partial and in-frame only. The sample contains 90,000 to 130,000 clones, about 87% of which appear only once. Of note for this clone: Its antigen is unidentified.

This TCR was recovered from an adult in good health. Sequences were derived from peripheral blood, sampled on day 0 of AZD1222 vaccination.

CDR3: CASSDRPPGLADKSSYNEQFF. In nucleotides, the CDR3 is TGTGCCAGCAGCGACCGACCCCCGGGACTAGCGGATAAAAGCTCCTACAATGAGCAGTTCTTC. The genes are TRBV21-1 and TRBJ2-1; the D call of TRBD2 is as the table states it, not checked on the DNA. TRBV21-1 has pseudogene status. The CDR3 covers 21 residues.